This TCR beta chain was retrieved from a study of shared clonotypes between healthy human individuals (dated by TCRdb to 2018 to 2021). In the study overall: The cohort comprised two women and a few men aged 18 to 49 years. For each donor, three plates each were used for CD4 naive and CD4 memory, two plates were used for CD8 naive, and one plate was used for CD8 memory. To estimate repertoire size and how much clonotype sharing occurs between individuals, the study deeply sequenced the blood TCR repertoires of a handful of healthy adults. To increase sequencing depth and limit assay-specific biases, different laboratories used diverse techniques to prepare libraries and sequence TCR repertoires. Per donor, leukapheresis produced somewhere between about 0.9 and 9.5 billion PBMCs.

With regard to this clone: Its antigen is unknown. No much larger clone is present one base from it, and per-base qualities are unavailable.

Via the germline V gene, CDR1 is SGHTS and CDR2 YDEGEE. Its CDR3 holds 15 amino acids, cysteine through phenylalanine. Kept here is only the CDR3 DNA, which spans 45 bases and is read in frame from base 1. V has 4 bases trimmed and J has 5 bases trimmed; junction bases matching no gene number 5. The donors were healthy, HIV-negative adults with no recently reported acute infections or vaccinations. Every donor was a Caucasian adult residing in Nashville, Tennessee, USA. CD4+ T cells were enriched by magnetic negative selection; naive cells were then positively selected on CD45RA, and the negative fraction formed the memory subset. Blood was collected by leukapheresis, and PBMCs were isolated by Ficoll-Histopaque density gradient centrifugation and then cryopreserved in liquid nitrogen vapor phase. Purity and quantity of every magnetically sorted T cell population were checked by analytical flow cytometry. Each sorted fraction had its genomic DNA isolated and then quantified by UV absorbance on a Nanodrop 2000c.

Results the study describes overall, beyond this receptor: When four donors were compared, the shared fraction of clonotypes was 5% to 6.5% for naive CD4, over 3% for naive CD8, 2.3% for memory CD4, and 0.35% to 0.4% for memory CD8. Because the study included only a small number of donors, the genetic and exposure-history diversity represented was limited. Even with the large sequencing depth, rarefaction of the sorted-subset datasets indicated that sequencing was incomplete. Sampling was restricted to blood, and TCR repertoires in tissue are likely to differ from TCR repertoires in blood. Higher generation probabilities were observed for clonotypes shared by all four sorted-subset donors than for non-shared clonotypes. Pairwise subsampling indicated that sequencing depth was expected to affect the degree of clonotype sharing among donors. Naive subsets generally had larger estimated clonotype richness than memory subsets did.

Using the deep immunoSEQ assay, TCR CDR3 regions were amplified from genomic DNA by multiplex PCR. Extracted genomic DNA from each cell subset was spread evenly across all wells of several immunoSEQ 96-well plates, with each plate serving as a replicate. Each replicate PCR for sorted subsets received around 200 ng genomic DNA, equal to roughly 30,000 T cell genomes. The purified libraries were quantified using a Qubit 3.0 fluorometer, sized with a Bioanalyzer 2100, and then quantified again using the KAPA Library Quantification kit. Every immunoSEQ 96-well plate was sequenced on a dedicated single-read 150-cycle Illumina NextSeq 550 flow cell. Under the source paper's analysis protocol: Because the immunoSEQ output held only junctional sequences and lacked quality scores, the filtering could not match the filtering applied to full-length reads. To assign V/J genes and CDR3, sequences were annotated against IMGT germline references using PyIR, a Python wrapper for IgBLAST v1.9. Any read was removed if the V/J assignment was weak (E-value above 1e-6), the CDR3 was missing, or the read contained stop codons, out-of-frame junctions, or ambiguous translated residues. V3J clonotypes were defined by identical inferred V gene, J gene, and CDR3 amino acid sequence. Percentage overlap between repertoires was computed as shared unique clonotypes divided by the size of the smaller repertoire. RTK rarefaction, the Chao1 estimator, and Recon v2.1 estimates of unobserved clonotypes were used to assess repertoire richness. OLGA was used to compute generation probabilities for all TCRbeta clonotypes that the gDNA method yielded from a handful of donors. The source is immuneACCESS, and TCRdb retained only in-frame sequences with V and J called. Part of the clones is not carried over; for the studies checked, unresolved V genes explain less than half of this, and the remainder is unexplained. That table furnishes V, J and clone size, whereas the DNA furnished D and trimming. In all, the sample holds 2,500,000 or so clones, and approximately 94% of those were seen once. 0.13% to 0.15% of the sample is in the top ten clones.

The TCR was taken from a man between 18 and 29 years old in good health. The sequence joins TRBV5-8 to TRBJ2-2; 10 junctional bases match TRBD2. Sequenced material: naive CD4+ T cells sorted from blood. The sample's cell subset or site label is to be understood as: CD45RA+ positively selected. The DNA reads TGTGCCAGCAGCAGGGGACTAGCGCGAACCGGGGAGCTGTTTTTT. Translated, this is CASSRGLARTGELFF.